A single sample gave rise to the 8 T cell receptor beta chains below, sequenced in a study of radiotherapy plus CTLA-4 blockade in lung cancer. Repertoires were generated with immunoSEQ multiplex PCR, while TCRdb's copy carries only in-frame clones and drops some. The sample lists just over 60,000 clones; approximately 80% were seen once. Sequencing was performed on peripheral blood, taken from a patient treated with radiotherapy plus ipilimumab. The origin of the receptors is a human donor with non-small cell lung cancer who had a complete response to radiotherapy plus ipilimumab.

The rearrangement links TRBV7-2 to TRBJ1-5; D not certain. Deletions cut 4 bases from V and 5 bases from J, with 12 bases between. Germline V gene sequence: CDR1 SGHTA, CDR2 FQGNSA. This CDR3 contains 14 residues. DNA of the CDR3: TGTGCCAGCAGCTCACTCAATGGGGATCAGCCCCAGCATTTT. The encoded protein is CASSSLNGDQPQHF.

This sequence joins TRBV19 and TRBJ2-2; no reliable D call. The CDR3 consists of 14 residues. V lost 5 bases to trimming and J lost 1 base, with 8 bases between them. Germline V lookup: CDR1 LNHDA, CDR2 SQIVND (reference sequence). Here the CDR3 reads CASSRRKNTGELFF. The CDR3 nucleotides are TGTGCCAGTAGTCGCCGGAAGAACACCGGGGAGCTGTTTTTT.

V gene TRBV7-9 combines with J gene TRBJ2-2; D is unclear. The V gene's germline CDR1 is SEHNR and CDR2 FQNEAQ (reference sequence). V lost 3 bases and J 5 bases, leaving 7 bases between the germline ends. The CDR3 runs 13 residues. The CDR3 bases are TGTGCCAGCAGCTTGATGCAGACCGGGGAGCTGTTTTTT. Protein: CASSLMQTGELFF.

The J gene is TRBJ1-4, the V gene TRBV6-5, with a possible D match to TRBD1 (5 bases). This CDR3 has 15 residues. Trimming cost V 6 bases and J 0 bases, with 11 bases left between them. Germline V gives CDR1 MNHEY, CDR2 SVGAGI. DNA for the CDR3: TGTGCCAGCAGGGTTCAGGGTGCAACTAATGAAAAACTGTTTTTT. It is translated as CASRVQGATNEKLFF.

The gene calls are TRBV7-2 and TRBJ2-7; D might be TRBD1 (6 bases). Trimming removed 3 bases at V and 0 bases at J, with 12 bases between. The CDR3 consists of 15 residues. CDR1 and CDR2 (germline): SGHTA, FQGNSA. The CDR3 reads CASSLTKTGSYEQYV. For the CDR3, the DNA is TGTGCCAGCAGCTTGACCAAGACAGGCTCCTACGAGCAGTACGTC.

V and J are TRBV2 and TRBJ1-4, with D unresolved. This CDR3 has 15 residues. In germline, CDR1 is SNHLY, CDR2 FYNNEI. V lost 5 bases and J 0 bases, leaving 10 bases between the germline ends. CDR3 in amino acids: CASSSAQATNEKLFF. The CDR3 nucleotides read TGTGCCAGCAGTAGTGCGCAGGCAACTAATGAAAAACTGTTTTTT. Full variable domain (rest looked up from reference TRBV2 and TRBJ1-4): EPEVTQTPSHQVTQMGQEVILRCVPISNHLYFYWYRQILGQKVEFLVSFYNNEISEKSEIFDDQFSVERPDGSNFTLKIRSTKLEDSAMYFCASSSAQATNEKLFFGSGTQLSVL.

The chain couples TRBV30 to TRBJ2-3; D may be TRBD1 (5 bases). The germline gives CDR1 GTSNPN, CDR2 SVGIG (reference sequence). Trimming stripped 0 bases from V and 2 bases from J, with 12 bases between. The CDR3 totals 15 residues. The CDR3 sequence is CAWSVGAYHTDTQYF. The CDR3 nucleotides read TGTGCCTGGAGTGTAGGGGCATACCACACAGATACGCAGTATTTT.

The V call is TRBV7-9, the J call TRBJ1-2, with D possibly being TRBD1 (5 bases). Germline CDR1 reads SEHNR; CDR2 reads FQNEAQ (reference sequence). The CDR3 loop spans 16 amino acids. Trimming took 5 bases from V and 4 from J, leaving 20 bases between them. CDR3: CASSPRDGPHSYGYTF. DNA for the CDR3: TGTGCCAGCAGCCCCCGGGACGGGCCTCACTCCTATGGCTACACCTTC.